The 19 T cell receptor beta chains in this list originate from one sample, sequenced in a study of CD8+CD57+ T cells in acquired aplastic anemia. By flow cytometry, patients selected for sequencing had shown an expansion of CD8+CD57+ cells. For CDR3 and TCR beta VDJ profiling, genomic DNA was the template used. MiXCR, run by TCRdb on the reads, gives a single entry per CDR3 protein. This table has 260,000 or so distinct CDR3 sequences, approximately 79% appearing once. Sequencing used sorted CD4+, CD8+, or CD8+CD57+ T cells (not recorded which) from PBMCs. The receptors were gathered from a human donor with aplastic anemia.

To note about this clonotype: Given the absence of the conserved phenylalanine or tryptophan at the CDR3 end, a read error is likely. The DNA is left out, because the CDR3 cannot be placed on it with certainty; the CDR3 is given as TCRdb lists it. This rearrangement joins TRBV7-8 to TRBJ2-1; the table assigns TRBD2, which was not confirmed against the DNA. Germline V lookup: CDR1 SGHVS, CDR2 FQNEAQ. The CDR3 spans 13 amino acids, including both terminal residues. The CDR3: CAGRQGLAGSLSS.

This clonotype was seen just once. V is TRBV9 and J is TRBJ1-2; 7 nucleotides line up with TRBD1. The CDR3 sequence is 15 residues long. Germline-derived CDR1 and CDR2 are SGDLS and YYNGEE. After removal of 3 bases from V and 6 bases from J, the junction contained 11 bases not matched to a gene. CDR3 sequence reads: CASSGEGGPEDGYTF. The DNA of the CDR3 is TGTGCCAGCAGCGGGGAAGGGGGCCCAGAGGATGGCTACACCTTC.

This clonotype came up once. This sequence joins TRBV6-4 and TRBJ2-1; tentatively, D is TRBD2 (6 bases). Per germline, CDR1 MRHNA and CDR2 SNTAGT. The V and J ends lost 3 bases and 5 bases respectively, with 11 bases between them. This CDR3 is 14 amino acids long. The CDR3 is CASSDGGDHNEQFF. The CDR3 nucleotides are TGTGCCAGCAGTGATGGAGGGGACCACAATGAGCAGTTCTTC.

Concerning this clonotype: The missing conserved phenylalanine or tryptophan at the end of this CDR3 makes a read error likely. The DNA is omitted, as the CDR3 cannot be located on it reliably, and the CDR3 follows TCRdb's listing. The chain recombines TRBV7-9 with TRBJ1-2. Germline CDR1 SEHNR, CDR2 FQNEAQ (reference sequence). The CDR3 contains 12 residues when both ends are counted. CDR3 loop: CASSGWEGGNTS.

This chain joins TRBV7-8 and TRBJ1-1; D ambiguous. With 1 base removed from V and 8 bases from J, the gap between germline ends came to 17 bases. The CDR3 sequence is 15 residues long. Per germline, CDR1 SGHVS and CDR2 FQNEAQ. CDR3 DNA sequence: TGTGCCAGCAGCTTAGAGGGAACAGCCGATACGGAAGCTTTCTTT. It codes for CASSLEGTADTEAFF.

With regard to this clonotype: One junction end disagrees with the germline gene, perhaps due to a read error. The rearrangement links TRBV2 to TRBJ2-1, with 12 bases aligning to TRBD2. The V gene's germline CDR1 is SNHLY and CDR2 FYNNEI. The CDR3 contains 16 residues. The chain's CDR3 is CACSESSGGGFNEQFF. The CDR3 DNA reads TGTGCCTGCAGCGAATCTAGCGGGGGGGGTTTCAATGAGCAGTTCTTC.

Concerning this clonotype itself: One end of the junction varies from germline; a read error may be responsible. The chain links TRBV2 to TRBJ2-7, with D tentatively TRBD1 or TRBD2 (5 bases each). The CDR3 has 14 residues. Germline V CDR1 and CDR2: SNHLY, FYNNEI. CDR3 sequence (DNA): TGTGCCACCAGCGGCCGGGGCCTAGATTACGAGCGGTACTTC. It is translated as CATSGRGLDYERYF.

The chain carries TRBV11-3 and TRBJ2-3; no clear D. V was trimmed by 5 bases and J by 6 bases, leaving 21 bases between them. CDR1 and CDR2 from the germline V gene are SGHNT and YENEEA. There are 16 residues in the CDR3. CDR3 DNA sequence: TGTGCCAGCAGCGCCGATCTGGGATCAAGGGTGGATACGCAGTATTTT. It encodes CASSADLGSRVDTQYF.

This clonotype was found once. This may stem from a read error, because a much larger clone lies one nucleotide away. The J gene is TRBJ1-5, the V gene TRBV10-3, with TRBD1 as a possible D gene (6 bases). Trimming removed 6 bases at V and 6 bases at J, with 9 bases between. This CDR3 spans 12 amino acids. Germline V gene sequence: CDR1 ENHRY, CDR2 SYGVKD. This chain's CDR3 is CAIRGAGQPQHF. CDR3 DNA sequence: TGTGCCATCAGGGGGGCTGGTCAGCCCCAGCATTTT.

Details on this clonotype: Sequence at one end of the junction differs from germline and may be a read error. The CDR3: CASVDGDTGTLYF. CDR3 sequence (DNA): TGTGCCAGCGTGGACGGGGACACAGGTACGCTGTATTTT. This chain links TRBV24-1 with TRBJ2-3, with a tentative D call TRBD1 (6 bases). CDR1 is KGHDR and CDR2 is SFDVKD in the germline V gene. The CDR3 is made up of 13 amino acids.

With regard to this clonotype: A junction boundary mismatches the germline segment, possibly from a read error. V usage is TRBV7-8 and J usage is TRBJ2-5; TRBD1 matches at 11 bases. CDR1 is SGHVS, CDR2 FQNEAQ, per germline. The CDR3 sequence is 12 residues long. The CDR3: CAGQGARGTESF. The DNA for the CDR3 is TGTGCCGGACAGGGGGCTAGGGGGACCGAGTCCTTC.

The chain combines TRBV7-8 with TRBJ1-2; D is unclear. This CDR3 has 15 residues. Germline CDR1 and CDR2: SGHVS and FQNEAQ. Trimming shortened V by 3 bases and J by 13 bases, and 24 bases separated the two germline ends. CDR3 DNA: TGTGCCAGCAGCTTGCCACGAGGCGCCACAGCCCTTTCCACCTTC. The encoded protein is CASSLPRGATALSTF.

This clonotype was seen a few times. The V gene is TRBV6-1, the J gene TRBJ2-7, with TRBD1 as a possible D gene (7 bases). V gave up 5 bases and J gave up 3 bases, with 17 bases separating them. This CDR3 comprises 15 residues. Per the germline V gene, CDR1 is MNHNS and CDR2 is SASEGT. In DNA form, the CDR3 reads TGTGCCAGCAGTAGACACACAGGGGAGGACTACGAGCAGTACTTC. Translation: CASSRHTGEDYEQYF.

The gene calls are TRBV7-9 and TRBJ1-5; D gene ambiguous. The germline V gene has CDR1 SEHNR and CDR2 FQNEAQ (reference sequence). This CDR3 has 17 residues. Trimming pared 0 bases from V and 9 bases from J, leaving 21 bases between. The CDR3 reads CASSLAGSYEANVPQHF. The CDR3 coding sequence is TGTGCCAGCAGCTTAGCGGGTAGCTACGAGGCCAACGTGCCCCAGCATTTT.

This clonotype was counted many times. This sequence joins TRBV12-5 and TRBJ2-2; D gene unclear. Germline CDR1 and CDR2: LGHNT and FRNRAP. The CDR3 covers 11 residues. The germline V and J ends were trimmed by 5 bases and 5 bases, with 3 bases remaining between them. CDR3 protein: CASGRTGELFF. Here the CDR3 DNA reads TGTGCTAGTGGTCGGACCGGGGAGCTGTTTTTT.

The gene calls are TRBV24-1 and TRBJ2-3; TRBD1 agrees at 10 bases. Germline values: CDR1 KGHDR, CDR2 SFDVKD. The trim removed 4 bases at V and 6 bases at J, leaving 9 bases unmatched. The CDR3 is 16 amino acids. In DNA form, the CDR3 reads TGTGCCACCAGTGAGGGGACAGGGGTAGAGGGGGATACGCAGTATTTT. Translating it yields CATSEGTGVEGDTQYF.

CDR3 residues: CASSAPPETQDTQYF. In DNA, the CDR3 is TGTGCCAGCAGCGCCCCCCCAGAGACGCAAGATACGCAGTATTTT. The rearrangement uses TRBV9 and TRBJ2-3; D call uncertain. This CDR3 has 15 residues. V was trimmed by 3 bases and J by 5 bases, leaving 16 bases between them. Germline values: CDR1 SGDLS, CDR2 YYNGEE.

This sequence joins TRBV7-6 and TRBJ1-2, with 8 positions matching TRBD1. Germline V gene sequence: CDR1 SGHVS, CDR2 FNYEAQ. The trim removed 6 bases at V and 10 bases at J, leaving 19 bases unmatched. The CDR3 length is 16 residues. As DNA, the CDR3 is TGTGCCAGCAGTTCGGACAGGGCACTTTCAGCCCTCCACTACACCTTC. It encodes CASSSDRALSALHYTF.

The chain uses TRBV7-2 and TRBJ1-1, with D tentatively TRBD1 (6 bases). This CDR3 is built from 15 residues. Germline CDR1 reads SGHTA; CDR2 reads FQGNSA. V shed 5 bases and J shed 11 bases, with 24 bases lying between them. This CDR3 reads CASSGAGGANTGAFF. CDR3 DNA sequence: TGTGCCAGCAGCGGGGCGGGGGGGGCGAACACTGGCGCTTTCTTT.